This T cell receptor beta chain was obtained from a study of blood T cell repertoires in COVID-19. Study summary: Whether acute or convalescent, the COVID-19 samples came from the United States, Italy and Spain. Nucleic acid was either cDNA or gDNA, and it came from T cells, B-cell-depleted T cells, or PBMCs.

Recruitment covered fewer than 25 US areas and drew participants whose ages spanned roughly 18 to 100 years. Within 2 weeks before study entry, exposed participants met a COVID-19 case. CDR3 length: 15 amino acids. Trimming cost V 2 bases and J 4 bases, with 11 bases left between them. Germline V lookup: CDR1 SEHNR, CDR2 FQNEAQ (reference sequence). The data were produced by immunoSEQ multiplex PCR, yet TCRdb's version contains in-frame clones alone and is incomplete. The sample records some 290,000 clones, around nine tenths being singletons. This chain connects TRBV7-9 to TRBJ2-2; D is undetermined. This receptor was obtained from a woman aged 25 to 45 who had been exposed to COVID-19. The sample comprised PBMCs or T cells enriched from blood (not recorded which). The CDR3 sequence: CASSLNGRATGELFF. CDR3 bases: TGTGCCAGCAGCTTAAATGGTCGCGCCACCGGGGAGCTGTTTTTT.